This is a list of T cell receptor beta chains from one sample in a study of CD8 T cells in Susac syndrome. TCRdb called the immunoSEQ multiplex PCR reads again in MiXCR, with one record for every CDR3 protein. The sample includes roughly 250,000 distinct CDR3 sequences, 90% to 96% seen only once; the top ten take under 0.12%. The sample was CD4+ T cells from PBMCs. The receptor source for this set is a human donor with Susac syndrome. Each CDR3 is given with its conserved first and last residue. The D gene is left open where the match is weak. Rows may omit the clone size; those that give it use once, few, many or a size class.

>-|14|TRBV12-3/TRBV12-4|-|TRBJ2-3
CASSFGTVTDTQYF
TGTGCCAGCAGTTTCGGGACCGTCACAGATACGCAGTATTTT
>-|14|TRBV20-1|-|TRBJ1-5
CSANGPGGNQPQHF
TGCAGTGCTAACGGTCCCGGAGGAAATCAGCCCCAGCATTTT
>-|13|TRBV13|TRBD1|TRBJ1-2
CASSQGGGYGYTF
TGTGCCAGCAGCCAAGGGGGCGGTTATGGCTACACCTTC
>-|15|TRBV5-1|TRBD1|TRBJ2-2
CASSRTGYGTGELFF
TGCGCCAGCAGTCGGACAGGGTATGGCACCGGGGAGCTGTTTTTT
>-|14|TRBV30|TRBD1|TRBJ2-3
CAWTPDRGRDTQYF
TGTGCCTGGACCCCGGACAGGGGGCGGGATACGCAGTATTTT
>-|14|TRBV9|-|TRBJ1-1
CASSVGQPGTEAFF
TGTGCCAGCAGCGTAGGCCAACCGGGCACTGAAGCTTTCTTT
>once|11|TRBV2|-|TRBJ2-7
CASTGTYEQYF
TGTGCCAGCACAGGGACCTACGAGCAGTACTTC
>-|14|TRBV30|TRBD2|TRBJ2-5
CAWTAGRAGETQYF
TGTGCCTGGACTGCCGGGAGGGCCGGCGAGACCCAGTACTTC
>-|16|TRBV20-1|-|TRBJ1-1
CSARTGGTPGDTEAFF
TGCAGTGCTAGAACCGGGGGGACGCCCGGGGACACTGAAGCTTTCTTT
>-|12|TRBV20-1|-|TRBJ2-7
CSASSDSYEQYF
TGCAGTGCTAGTAGCGACTCCTACGAGCAGTACTTC
>-|13|TRBV20-1|TRBD1|TRBJ2-7
CSASPGQGKEQYF
TGCAGTGCTAGCCCGGGACAGGGAAAAGAGCAGTACTTC
>-|13|TRBV7-7|TRBD2|TRBJ2-1
CASSLAREGEQFF
TGTGCTAGCAGCTTAGCCAGGGAGGGTGAGCAGTTCTTC
>-|12|TRBV28|-|TRBJ2-7
CASRERAYEQYF
TGTGCCAGCAGGGAGAGAGCCTACGAGCAGTACTTC
>-|16|TRBV30|-|TRBJ2-1
CAWSPRRLSSYNEQFF
TGTGCCTGGTCCCCGAGGCGTTTATCTTCCTACAATGAGCAGTTCTTC
>-|15|TRBV18|-|TRBJ2-7
CASSPSRQGTREQYF
TGTGCCAGCTCACCTTCTCGTCAGGGGACTCGCGAGCAGTACTTC
>-|14|TRBV20-1|TRBD1|TRBJ1-5
CSASPGGNDQPQHF
TGCAGTGCTAGTCCAGGGGGCAACGATCAGCCCCAGCATTTT
>-|15|TRBV24-1|-|TRBJ2-6
CATSAGGHGANVLTF
TGTGCCACCAGTGCCGGGGGACATGGGGCCAACGTCCTGACTTTC
>-|18|TRBV15|-|TRBJ1-1
CATSRDSEAGRADTEAFF
TGTGCCACCAGCAGAGATTCTGAGGCAGGGCGTGCGGACACTGAAGCTTTCTTT
>few|12|TRBV3-1|-|TRBJ2-7
CASSSSAYEQYF
TGTGCCAGCAGCTCGTCTGCCTACGAGCAGTACTTC
>-|13|TRBV21-1|-|TRBJ2-7
CASSNSTSYEQYF
TGTGCCAGCAGCAATTCGACCTCCTACGAGCAGTACTTC
>-|15|TRBV11-3|TRBD2|TRBJ2-2
CASSSTSGNTGELFF
TGTGCCAGCAGCTCCACTAGCGGCAACACCGGGGAGCTGTTTTTT
>-|16|TRBV6-5|-|TRBJ1-1
CASSYRRGGYNTEAFF
TGTGCCAGCAGTTACAGGCGGGGGGGGTACAACACTGAAGCTTTCTTT
>-|13|TRBV7-9|-|TRBJ1-2
CASSLERGHPFTF
TGTGCCAGCAGCTTAGAGAGGGGACACCCTTTCACCTTC
>-|14|TRBV28|-|TRBJ1-1
CASNPRGIRTEAFF
TGTGCCAGCAACCCACGAGGCATTCGGACTGAAGCTTTCTTT
>-|15|TRBV5-1|-|TRBJ2-7
CASSLGPEGVYEQYF
TGCGCCAGCAGCTTGGGGCCAGAAGGGGTCTACGAGCAGTACTTC
>-|12|TRBV29-1|-|TRBJ2-7
CSVRDASYEQYF
TGCAGCGTTCGGGACGCTTCCTACGAGCAGTACTTC
>-|12|TRBV30|TRBD2|TRBJ2-7
CAWTSGSYEQYF
TGTGCCTGGACTAGCGGGAGTTACGAGCAGTACTTC
>-|14|TRBV3-1|-|TRBJ2-3
CASSQEETLGTQYF
TGTGCCAGCAGCCAAGAAGAGACCCTTGGTACGCAGTATTTT
>-|16|TRBV5-4|TRBD2|TRBJ2-1
CASSPNSGSAYNEQFF
TGTGCCAGCAGCCCAAATAGCGGGAGTGCCTACAATGAGCAGTTCTTC
>-|17|TRBV7-9|-|TRBJ2-6
CASSLSPQGSGANVLTF
TGTGCCAGCAGCTTAAGCCCGCAGGGATCCGGGGCCAACGTCCTGACTTTC
>-|13|TRBV24-1|-|TRBJ2-7
CATSDLYSNEQYF
TGTGCCACCAGTGATTTGTATAGTAACGAGCAGTACTTC
>-|12|TRBV20-1|-|TRBJ2-7
CSASPERDEQYF
TGCAGTGCTAGCCCAGAACGGGACGAGCAGTACTTC
>-|14|TRBV30|TRBD1|TRBJ1-2
CAWSSADRGYGYTF
TGTGCCTGGAGTTCTGCGGACAGGGGCTATGGCTACACCTTC
>-|16|TRBV30|TRBD1|TRBJ1-5
CAYLRDSHSSNQPQHF
TGTGCCTACCTACGGGACAGCCATTCTAGCAATCAGCCCCAGCATTTT
>-|16|TRBV11-2|-|TRBJ1-2
CASSLDAAPSNYGYTF
TGTGCCAGCAGCCTCGACGCGGCACCATCTAACTATGGCTACACCTTC
>-|16|TRBV4-1|-|TRBJ2-1
CASSHLGREGDNEQFF
TGCGCCAGCAGCCACCTTGGGCGGGAAGGGGACAATGAGCAGTTCTTC
>-|15|TRBV4-1|-|TRBJ1-2
CASSQGGAGSYGYTF
TGCGCCAGCAGCCAGGGAGGTGCGGGGAGCTATGGCTACACCTTC
>few|14|TRBV9|TRBD2|TRBJ2-7
CASSVSGRAYEQYF
TGTGCCAGCAGTGTCAGCGGGAGAGCCTACGAGCAGTACTTC
>-|12|TRBV28|-|TRBJ1-5
CASRKGLQPQHF
TGTGCCAGCAGAAAGGGGCTTCAGCCCCAGCATTTT
>-|16|TRBV5-1|TRBD1|TRBJ2-7
CASSGGDRVEINEQYF
TGCGCCAGCAGCGGGGGAGACAGGGTGGAGATCAACGAGCAGTACTTC
>-|16|TRBV5-6|-|TRBJ2-3
CASSLQGGFDTDTQYF
TGTGCCAGCAGCTTGCAGGGGGGATTCGACACAGATACGCAGTATTTT
>-|17|TRBV9|-|TRBJ2-6
CASSAPSRPSGANVLTF
TGTGCCAGCAGCGCCCCTTCTCGTCCCTCTGGGGCCAACGTCCTGACTTTC
>once|14|TRBV29-1|-|TRBJ2-1
CSGQFGASSSEQFF
TGCAGCGGACAATTCGGGGCTAGTTCGAGTGAGCAGTTCTTC
>-|11|TRBV7-9|-|TRBJ1-2
CASSLAAGYTF
TGTGCCAGCAGCTTAGCGGCTGGCTACACCTTC
>-|17|TRBV7-9|-|TRBJ2-6
CASSLTGSSTGANVLTF
TGTGCCAGCAGCTTAACCGGGAGCAGCACTGGGGCCAACGTCCTGACTTTC
>-|15|TRBV6-5|TRBD1|TRBJ2-1
CASSPGGGSYNEQFF
TGTGCCAGCAGCCCAGGGGGTGGCTCCTACAATGAGCAGTTCTTC
>-|13|TRBV6-5|-|TRBJ1-5
CASSSLIDQPQHF
TGTGCCAGCAGTTCATTAATCGATCAGCCCCAGCATTTT
>-|14|TRBV4-1|TRBD2|TRBJ2-3
CASTLTSSTDTQYF
TGCGCCAGCACCCTGACTAGCAGCACAGATACGCAGTATTTT
>-|14|TRBV5-1|-|TRBJ1-1
CASSPGDLNTEAFF
TGCGCCAGCAGCCCCGGGGATCTGAACACTGAAGCTTTCTTT
>-|12|TRBV3-1|-|TRBJ1-1
CASSQESRRAFF
TGTGCCAGCAGCCAAGAATCGCGTAGGGCTTTCTTT